These T cell receptor beta chains were read from a single sample in a study of T cells in Graves' hyperthyroidism and ophthalmopathy. TCRdb itself ran the multiplex PCR reads through MiXCR, one entry per CDR3 protein. The sample has more than 550,000 distinct CDR3 sequences, 17% seen once; the top ten hold around 16%. Sequencing input: blood. The receptors derive from a man aged 45-60 years with Graves' hyperthyroidism. CDR3s include the opening cysteine and the closing phenylalanine or tryptophan.

TRBJ1-2,TRBV27,CASSVPGQGGYTF
TRBJ1-1,TRBV28,CASSYLAITLNTEAFF
TRBJ2-7,TRBV20-1,CSARDQASGSYEQYF
TRBJ2-5,TRBV6-1,CASNPNPRSVETQYF
TRBJ2-1,TRBV20-1,CSATSGFYNEQFF
TRBJ2-5,TRBV20-1,CSATSNWVSYQETQYF
TRBJ2-7,TRBV12-3/TRBV12-4,CASSLEDPASYEQYF
TRBJ1-1,TRBV6-2/TRBV6-3,CASSYAPGAGPDPEAFF
TRBJ1-1,TRBV11-3,CASSLERVLNTEAFF
TRBJ2-3,TRBV27,CASSERLAGGRTDTQYF
TRBJ2-3,TRBV6-1,CASSGLLTDTQYF
TRBJ1-2,TRBV7-8,CASSPQSPYGYTF
TRBJ1-6,TRBV6-2/TRBV6-3,CASSYPPGQGGSPLHF
TRBJ2-5,TRBV2,CASSEAKELAGVEGETQYF
TRBJ1-4,TRBV18,CASSPNSQLNEKLFF
TRBJ1-5,TRBV30,CAWSPGPNQPQHF
TRBJ1-5,TRBV6-1,CASSGQGRRNNQPQHF
TRBJ1-4,TRBV3-1,CASSQDEKLFF
TRBJ2-5,TRBV28,CASSLPPSSRFQYF
TRBJ1-1,TRBV6-2/TRBV6-3,CASSYTQGGLNTEAFF